The subject of this entry is one T cell receptor beta chain. The antigen is undetermined. Generated by immunoSEQ multiplex PCR, the TCRdb table keeps only in-frame clones and is missing some. The data contain approximately 30,000 clones, approximately 80% of them seen just once; the ten biggest clones take up about 2.2%. Deletions cut 6 bases from V and 0 bases from J, with 18 bases between. The CDR3 length is 18 residues. Germline-derived CDR1 and CDR2 are LNHNV and YYDKDF (reference sequence). The sample is drawn from a study of Tregs in tolerant kidney transplant recipients. Sequences were obtained from Tregs from blood cultured with allogeneic cells. This chain connects TRBV15 to TRBJ2-6; a possible D gene is TRBD2 (5 bases). The clonotype comes from a human donor in good health. The chain's CDR3 is CATSTQRTVFSGANVLTF. In DNA form, the CDR3 reads TGTGCCACCAGTACCCAGAGGACTGTTTTCTCTGGGGCCAACGTCCTGACTTTC.